A selection of T cell receptor beta chains follows, all from one sample in a study of T cells after yellow fever vaccination. One entry per CDR3 protein results from TCRdb running MiXCR on the 5' RACE reads. The sample gives a few hundred thousand distinct CDR3 sequences, roughly 4% of which show up once; 20% to 25% is in the top ten. The sample here was PBMCs, taken 5 days after the yellow fever booster vaccination. These receptors all come from a man aged 18 to 30 who received the YFV17D yellow fever vaccine. CDR3s include the opening cysteine and the closing phenylalanine or tryptophan. A D gene is named only where the DNA matches it firmly. Clone size is not always given. Where it is, it says once, few, many or a class for expanded clones.

clone_size: many; j_call: TRBJ2-5; d_call: TRBD1; v_call: TRBV7-6; cdr3_nt: TGTGCCAGCAGCCGGGACAGGGGAGGAGAGACCCAGTACTTC; cdr3_aa: CASSRDRGGETQYF
clone_size: many; j_call: TRBJ2-7; d_call: TRBD2; v_call: TRBV2; cdr3_nt: TGTGCCAGCATCATGGGACTAGCGTCCTACGAGCAGTACTTC; cdr3_aa: CASIMGLASYEQYF
clone_size: many; j_call: TRBJ2-2; d_call: .; v_call: TRBV7-2; cdr3_nt: TGTGCCAGCAGCTGGGTCGGCACGAACACCGGGGAGCTGTTTTTT; cdr3_aa: CASSWVGTNTGELFF
clone_size: .; j_call: TRBJ1-1; d_call: .; v_call: TRBV5-1; cdr3_nt: TGCGCCAGCAGCTCCGCCGGGGGGGCCAATGAAGCTTTCTTT; cdr3_aa: CASSSAGGANEAFF
clone_size: few; j_call: TRBJ1-2; d_call: .; v_call: TRBV7-2; cdr3_nt: TGTGCCAGCAGCTTAAACAAGGGCTATGGCTACACCTTC; cdr3_aa: CASSLNKGYGYTF
clone_size: few; j_call: TRBJ1-1; d_call: .; v_call: TRBV5-1; cdr3_nt: TGCGCCAGCAGCCCCGGTGGGCTAACAGGGAGTACTGAAGCTTTCTTT; cdr3_aa: CASSPGGLTGSTEAFF
clone_size: few; j_call: TRBJ2-7; d_call: TRBD2; v_call: TRBV19; cdr3_nt: TGTGCCAGTAGCGACGGACTAGTCTTCGCCGAGCAGTACTTC; cdr3_aa: CASSDGLVFAEQYF
clone_size: .; j_call: TRBJ1-4; d_call: TRBD1; v_call: TRBV4-3; cdr3_nt: TGCGCCAGCAGCCAATCCAGGGGGCCCTTCGAAAAACTGTTTTTT; cdr3_aa: CASSQSRGPFEKLFF
clone_size: few; j_call: TRBJ2-1; d_call: TRBD1; v_call: TRBV24-1; cdr3_nt: TGTGCCACCAGTGACAGGGGGCTTGAGCAGTTCTTC; cdr3_aa: CATSDRGLEQFF
clone_size: few; j_call: TRBJ1-6; d_call: .; v_call: TRBV7-8; cdr3_nt: TGTGCCAGCAGCCCATTACGGGGAGGCAATTCACCCCTCCACTTT; cdr3_aa: CASSPLRGGNSPLHF
clone_size: .; j_call: TRBJ1-2; d_call: .; v_call: TRBV5-5; cdr3_nt: TGTGCCAGCAGTTTGAACAGGGCCAATGGCTACACCTTC; cdr3_aa: CASSLNRANGYTF
clone_size: few; j_call: TRBJ2-1; d_call: TRBD2; v_call: TRBV6-2/TRBV6-3; cdr3_nt: TGTGCCAGCAGTTATAGCGGGGGGGGAAATGACGCGCAGTTCTTC; cdr3_aa: CASSYSGGGNDAQFF
clone_size: many; j_call: TRBJ1-2; d_call: .; v_call: TRBV20-1; cdr3_nt: TGCAGTCCGGCCCGAGCAGGGGTCATGGGCTACACCTTC; cdr3_aa: CSPARAGVMGYTF
clone_size: .; j_call: TRBJ1-4; d_call: TRBD1; v_call: TRBV7-8; cdr3_nt: TGTGCCAGCAGCCTATCCGGGACAGGGTTGAGAGAAAAACTGTTTTTT; cdr3_aa: CASSLSGTGLREKLFF
clone_size: many; j_call: TRBJ2-3; d_call: TRBD2; v_call: TRBV7-2; cdr3_nt: TGTGCCAGCAGCGGACTAGCGGGGGGCATGACCTTACTCACAGATACGCAGTATTTT; cdr3_aa: CASSGLAGGMTLLTDTQYF
clone_size: few; j_call: TRBJ1-2; d_call: .; v_call: TRBV5-4; cdr3_nt: TGTGCCAGTGCTCCCTCTCGGGGGCTGAGCTATGGCTACACCTTC; cdr3_aa: CASAPSRGLSYGYTF
clone_size: .; j_call: TRBJ2-1; d_call: .; v_call: TRBV12-3/TRBV12-4; cdr3_nt: TGTGCCAGCATGGATCTAGCGTCGGTAACTTTC; cdr3_aa: CASMDLASVTF
clone_size: .; j_call: TRBJ2-7; d_call: .; v_call: TRBV27; cdr3_nt: TGTGCCAGCAGTTTATACCGGGCGTCAGGCTACGAGCAGTACTTC; cdr3_aa: CASSLYRASGYEQYF
clone_size: .; j_call: TRBJ2-7; d_call: .; v_call: TRBV29-1; cdr3_nt: TGCAGCGTTTGGGTGAGTGAGGGCGAGCAGTACTTC; cdr3_aa: CSVWVSEGEQYF
clone_size: .; j_call: TRBJ1-4; d_call: TRBD1; v_call: TRBV11-2; cdr3_nt: TGTGCCAGCAGCTCAGGACAGGGAGGCTGGGCTAATGAAAAACTGTTTTTT; cdr3_aa: CASSSGQGGWANEKLFF
clone_size: .; j_call: TRBJ2-7; d_call: .; v_call: TRBV6-6; cdr3_nt: TGTGCCAGCATCGCAGGGGCCTACGAGCAGTACTTC; cdr3_aa: CASIAGAYEQYF
clone_size: many; j_call: TRBJ2-1; d_call: TRBD2; v_call: TRBV20-1; cdr3_nt: TGCAGTGCTATGGGGGGACTAAAGAGCTCCTACAATGAGCAGTTCTTC; cdr3_aa: CSAMGGLKSSYNEQFF
clone_size: .; j_call: TRBJ1-4; d_call: .; v_call: TRBV5-1; cdr3_nt: TGCGCCAGCAGCCGCACCCCCGGAGTGGGGACGGGTGAAAAACTGTTTTTT; cdr3_aa: CASSRTPGVGTGEKLFF
clone_size: .; j_call: TRBJ2-2; d_call: TRBD1; v_call: TRBV6-2/TRBV6-3; cdr3_nt: TGTGCCAGCAGCTACTACAGGGGCGGGGAGCTGTTTTTT; cdr3_aa: CASSYYRGGELFF
clone_size: .; j_call: TRBJ1-1; d_call: .; v_call: TRBV29-1; cdr3_nt: TGCAGCGTTGGGCATCCAAAAAGATTAGAAGCTTTCTTT; cdr3_aa: CSVGHPKRLEAFF
clone_size: .; j_call: TRBJ2-1; d_call: TRBD1; v_call: TRBV11-3; cdr3_nt: TGTGCCAGCAGCCCCAAGGACAGGTCGTCCTACAATGAGCAGTTCTTC; cdr3_aa: CASSPKDRSSYNEQFF
clone_size: .; j_call: TRBJ2-5; d_call: .; v_call: TRBV7-7; cdr3_nt: TGTGCTAGCAGCGCAACCAGGTTCCAAGAGACCCAGTACTTC; cdr3_aa: CASSATRFQETQYF
clone_size: few; j_call: TRBJ2-5; d_call: .; v_call: TRBV6-2/TRBV6-3; cdr3_nt: TGTGCCAGCAGTTACTCTCGGGGGAAAGAGACCCAGTACTTC; cdr3_aa: CASSYSRGKETQYF
clone_size: few; j_call: TRBJ2-3; d_call: TRBD1; v_call: TRBV6-2/TRBV6-3; cdr3_nt: TGTGCCAGCAGTTACTCGTTCAGGGGGCAAACGGATACGCAGTATTTT; cdr3_aa: CASSYSFRGQTDTQYF
clone_size: .; j_call: TRBJ2-7; d_call: .; v_call: TRBV4-1; cdr3_nt: TGCGCCAGCAGCCTAAGAACCTGGACTCGTAATTACGAGCAGTACTTC; cdr3_aa: CASSLRTWTRNYEQYF
clone_size: .; j_call: TRBJ2-5; d_call: .; v_call: TRBV12-3/TRBV12-4; cdr3_nt: TGTGCCAGCAGCCAGGGAGATCAAGAGACCCAGTACTTC; cdr3_aa: CASSQGDQETQYF
clone_size: .; j_call: TRBJ1-5; d_call: TRBD1; v_call: TRBV12-3/TRBV12-4; cdr3_nt: TGTGCCAGCAGTTTAGAGGGGGCGAACAATCAGCCCCAGCATTTT; cdr3_aa: CASSLEGANNQPQHF
clone_size: few; j_call: TRBJ2-7; d_call: .; v_call: TRBV18; cdr3_nt: TGTGCCAGCTCATCACGAACCGACAGAAAGCTCTCCTACGAGCAGTACTTC; cdr3_aa: CASSSRTDRKLSYEQYF
clone_size: .; j_call: TRBJ2-3; d_call: .; v_call: TRBV5-1; cdr3_nt: TGCGCCAGCAGCTGGCGAGGGGACACAGATACGCAGTATTTT; cdr3_aa: CASSWRGDTDTQYF
clone_size: .; j_call: TRBJ2-3; d_call: TRBD2; v_call: TRBV7-9; cdr3_nt: TGTGCCAGCAGCACTAGCGGGGGACTTCACACAGATACGCAGTATTTT; cdr3_aa: CASSTSGGLHTDTQYF
clone_size: few; j_call: TRBJ2-5; d_call: TRBD2; v_call: TRBV29-1; cdr3_nt: TGCAGCGTTGAGCTAGCGGGTCAGGAGACCCAGTACTTC; cdr3_aa: CSVELAGQETQYF
clone_size: many; j_call: TRBJ1-4; d_call: .; v_call: TRBV20-1; cdr3_nt: TGCAGTGCTAGTCGTCTATCGGGCATAGCAACTAATGAAAAACTGTTTTTT; cdr3_aa: CSASRLSGIATNEKLFF
clone_size: many; j_call: TRBJ1-2; d_call: TRBD1; v_call: TRBV29-1; cdr3_nt: TGCAGCGCTGACCCCCAACAGGGGGCGGGCTACACCTTC; cdr3_aa: CSADPQQGAGYTF
clone_size: .; j_call: TRBJ1-1; d_call: TRBD1; v_call: TRBV4-2; cdr3_nt: TGTGCCAGCAGCTCTCCGGTAGGACAGGGAACTGAAGCTTTCTTT; cdr3_aa: CASSSPVGQGTEAFF
clone_size: many; j_call: TRBJ2-2; d_call: TRBD1; v_call: TRBV7-3; cdr3_nt: TGTGCCAGTCGGACAGGGGCGAACACCGGGGAGCTGTTTTTT; cdr3_aa: CASRTGANTGELFF
clone_size: .; j_call: TRBJ1-2; d_call: .; v_call: TRBV5-4; cdr3_nt: TGTGCCAGCAGCCCGAGGCAGGGGTCCGTCTATGGCTACACCTTC; cdr3_aa: CASSPRQGSVYGYTF
clone_size: .; j_call: TRBJ1-1; d_call: .; v_call: TRBV4-1; cdr3_nt: TGCGCCAGCAGCCAAGTGGCAGGGAGGGCTTTCTTT; cdr3_aa: CASSQVAGRAFF
clone_size: many; j_call: TRBJ2-1; d_call: .; v_call: TRBV27; cdr3_nt: TGTGCCAGCAGTTTATCAGGTGGGGGCCCATCCTACAATGAGCAGTTCTTC; cdr3_aa: CASSLSGGGPSYNEQFF
clone_size: .; j_call: TRBJ1-1; d_call: .; v_call: TRBV28; cdr3_nt: TGTGCCAGCAGTTCGCAGGTCCCTGAAGCTTTCTTT; cdr3_aa: CASSSQVPEAFF
clone_size: .; j_call: TRBJ2-7; d_call: TRBD1; v_call: TRBV6-1; cdr3_nt: TGTGCCACCGGACAGGGTAGCTACGAGCAGTACTTC; cdr3_aa: CATGQGSYEQYF
clone_size: many; j_call: TRBJ2-2; d_call: .; v_call: TRBV3-1; cdr3_nt: TGTGCCAGCAGCCACAACACCGGGGAGCTGTTTTTT; cdr3_aa: CASSHNTGELFF
clone_size: many; j_call: TRBJ2-1; d_call: TRBD2; v_call: TRBV9; cdr3_nt: TGTGCCAGCAGTGGGAGCGGGGGATACAATGAGCAGTTCTTC; cdr3_aa: CASSGSGGYNEQFF
clone_size: few; j_call: TRBJ1-5; d_call: TRBD1; v_call: TRBV12-3/TRBV12-4; cdr3_nt: TGTGCCAGCAGGGACAGGGGGCGCGGTCAGCCCCAGCATTTT; cdr3_aa: CASRDRGRGQPQHF
clone_size: .; j_call: TRBJ2-5; d_call: TRBD2; v_call: TRBV4-3; cdr3_nt: TGCGCCAGCAGCCAAGAAGCCGGACTAGCGGATCAAGAGACCCAGTACTTC; cdr3_aa: CASSQEAGLADQETQYF
clone_size: few; j_call: TRBJ1-4; d_call: .; v_call: TRBV24-1; cdr3_nt: TGTGCCACCGGGGGTTCTCAGAGTAATGAAAAACTGTTTTTT; cdr3_aa: CATGGSQSNEKLFF
clone_size: .; j_call: TRBJ2-2; d_call: TRBD1; v_call: TRBV7-8; cdr3_nt: TGTGCCAGCAGCTTATACAGGGGGAACACCGGGGAGCTGTTTTTT; cdr3_aa: CASSLYRGNTGELFF
clone_size: few; j_call: TRBJ1-2; d_call: .; v_call: TRBV6-6; cdr3_nt: TGTGCCAGCCGGGGTAATGGCTACACCTTC; cdr3_aa: CASRGNGYTF
clone_size: few; j_call: TRBJ2-2; d_call: .; v_call: TRBV20-1; cdr3_nt: TGCAGTGCTAGAGATATGGGTTCGAACACCGGGGAGCTGTTTTTT; cdr3_aa: CSARDMGSNTGELFF